These T cell receptor beta chains were read from a single sample in a study of blood T cell repertoires in COVID-19. The data were produced by immunoSEQ multiplex PCR, yet TCRdb's version contains in-frame clones alone and is incomplete. The table lists some 290,000 clones, roughly 90% of them singletons. The source material was peripheral blood. These TCRs come from a woman younger than 45 with COVID-19, enrolled during active disease. Both conserved end residues are part of each CDR3. D genes are given only for firm matches. Where a row states a size, it is once, few, many or the class of an expanded clone; other rows omit it.

clone size	V gene	J gene	CDR3 length	D gene	CDR3 DNA	CDR3 protein
once	TRBV18	TRBJ2-7	14	-	TGTGCCAGCTCACCAGAGCGTCAGACCTACGAGCAGTACTTC	CASSPERQTYEQYF
-	TRBV29-1	TRBJ2-7	18	TRBD1	TGCAGCGTTGAAGCGGTGGGACAGGGGTCGGCCGGCTACTACGAGCAGTACTTC	CSVEAVGQGSAGYYEQYF
-	TRBV15	TRBJ1-4	15	-	TGTGCCACCAGCAGAACGGACTTCCCAAATGAAAAACTGTTTTTT	CATSRTDFPNEKLFF
once	TRBV11-2	TRBJ1-6	16	TRBD1	TGTGCCAGCAGCCAAGTAGGGGGCTCTTATAATTCACCCCTCCACTTT	CASSQVGGSYNSPLHF
-	TRBV12-5	TRBJ1-3	17	-	TGTGCTAGTGGTTTGACAGGTCCAGGATACTCTGGAAACACCATATATTTT	CASGLTGPGYSGNTIYF
-	TRBV29-1	TRBJ2-2	14	TRBD1	TGCAGCGTACCGGGACAGTCGAACACCGGGGAGCTGTTTTTT	CSVPGQSNTGELFF
-	TRBV7-2	TRBJ1-1	15	TRBD1	TGTGCCAGCAGCCCGGACAGGGGCATGAACACTGAAGCTTTCTTT	CASSPDRGMNTEAFF
few	TRBV5-1	TRBJ1-6	17	TRBD1	TGCGCCAGCAGCCCCATGTCACAGGGGGCATCGAATTCACCCCTCCACTTT	CASSPMSQGASNSPLHF
-	TRBV19	TRBJ1-4	16	TRBD1	TGTGCCAGTAGTTCTACAGGGGGCGGAACTAATGAAAAACTGTTTTTT	CASSSTGGGTNEKLFF
-	TRBV30	TRBJ1-1	14	TRBD1	TGTGCCTGGAGTGCAGGGGGCGCCTACTCTGAAGCTTTCTTT	CAWSAGGAYSEAFF
-	TRBV10-2	TRBJ2-6	16	TRBD2	TGCGCCAGCAGTGCTAGCGGGAGGTCTGGGGCCAACGTCCTGACTTTC	CASSASGRSGANVLTF
-	TRBV27	TRBJ2-7	12	-	TGTGCCAGCAGTCCTAACGGGTTCGAGCAGTACTTC	CASSPNGFEQYF
-	TRBV7-2	TRBJ2-1	15	-	TGTGCCAGCAGCCCGGGTGGGGGGTCGAGAAGTGAGCAGTTCTTC	CASSPGGGSRSEQFF
-	TRBV11-3	TRBJ2-1	15	-	TGTGCCAGCAGCTCCTCACGGAGCTCCTACAATGAGCAGTTCTTC	CASSSSRSSYNEQFF
-	TRBV7-8	TRBJ1-2	17	TRBD1	TGTGCCAGCAGCTTAGGGGGACAGGGTGTCGTTCAGTATGGCTACACCTTC	CASSLGGQGVVQYGYTF
-	TRBV5-4	TRBJ2-7	16	-	TGTGCCAGCAGCTTGCGTACGGGACTGAGCTCCTACGAGCAGTACTTC	CASSLRTGLSSYEQYF
-	TRBV7-2	TRBJ2-1	13	-	TGTGCCAGCAGCTTAAGTCTCCGGGAAGAGCAGTTCTTC	CASSLSLREEQFF
-	TRBV2	TRBJ1-1	14	-	TGTGCCAGCAGTGACCTTCGCGGGGTGGCTGAGGCTTTCTTT	CASSDLRGVAEAFF
-	TRBV2	TRBJ1-5	15	-	TGTGCCAGCAGGGGACTGAATTCTCAGAATCAGCCCCAGCATTTT	CASRGLNSQNQPQHF
-	TRBV24-1	TRBJ2-1	16	TRBD2	TGTGCCACCAGTGATTCTAATGGCTTGACTAGCAACGAGCAGTTCTTC	CATSDSNGLTSNEQFF
-	TRBV21-1	TRBJ2-1	15	-	TGTGCCAGCAGCAAAAAACTAGCGAGGTACAATGAGCAGTTCTTC	CASSKKLARYNEQFF
-	TRBV29-1	TRBJ1-1	12	-	TGCAGCGTTTCCCAGGGGACGGCTGGGGCTTTCTTT	CSVSQGTAGAFF
-	TRBV19	TRBJ1-1	15	-	TGTGCCAGTAGTCCACTCGGGGGAGGGACCACTGAAGCTTTCTTT	CASSPLGGGTTEAFF
-	TRBV27	TRBJ2-1	14	TRBD2	TGTGCCAGCAGTACCGGGACTACATACAATGAGCAGTTCTTC	CASSTGTTYNEQFF
-	TRBV27	TRBJ2-7	15	-	TGTGCCAGCCGAGGGGGGGCACATGACCCCTACGAGCAGTACTTC	CASRGGAHDPYEQYF
-	TRBV6-5	TRBJ1-1	12	TRBD1	TGTGCCAGCAGTTTTGGACAGGGTGAAGCTTTCTTT	CASSFGQGEAFF
-	TRBV6-1	TRBJ1-2	16	TRBD1	TGTGCCAGCAGTGCCCGAGACAGGGATCTGAACTATGGCTACACCTTC	CASSARDRDLNYGYTF
-	TRBV2	TRBJ2-3	18	TRBD2	TGTGCCAGCAGATCAGGGGCCAGGGCGGCGGGAGGAGAAGATACGCAGTATTTT	CASRSGARAAGGEDTQYF
-	TRBV24-1	TRBJ2-6	19	TRBD1	TGTGCCACCAGTGCCGGGACAGGGACTACTTACTCTGGGGCCAACGTCCTGACTTTC	CATSAGTGTTYSGANVLTF
-	TRBV3-1/TRBV3-2	TRBJ1-3	16	TRBD1	TGTGCCAGCAGCCTCGAAAGGGACAGGGGGAGAAACACCATATATTTT	CASSLERDRGRNTIYF
-	TRBV30	TRBJ1-4	14	TRBD1	TGTGCCAGTCGTGGGGGACAGGGAGGGGAAAAACTGTTTTTT	CASRGGQGGEKLFF
-	TRBV11-2	TRBJ1-2	16	-	TGTGCCAGCAGCTCCGGGGGGGTGGCGTCTAACTATGGCTACACCTTC	CASSSGGVASNYGYTF
-	TRBV3-1/TRBV3-2	TRBJ1-1	16	-	TGTGCCAGCAGCCAAGGTCCTAGCCCCGGGGGGACTGAAGCTTTCTTT	CASSQGPSPGGTEAFF
-	TRBV29-1	TRBJ1-2	13	-	TGCAGCGTCGTAATCTTAATCGGCTATGGCTACACCTTC	CSVVILIGYGYTF
-	TRBV19	TRBJ2-1	15	TRBD2	TGTGCCAGTAGTATGGGCGGGAGCTCCTACAATGAGCAGTTCTTC	CASSMGGSSYNEQFF